A single sample gave rise to the 8 T cell receptor beta chains below, sequenced in a study of T cell repertoires in cytomegalovirus infection. TCRdb re-called the reads through MiXCR, storing one row per CDR3 protein. The sample consists of around 530,000 distinct CDR3 sequences, about 15% of them appearing once. The source material was CD8+ T cells from PBMCs. The receptors come from a human donor in good health (CMV status not recorded). Some clones in this sample may be carry-over from other donors' samples.

The genes are TRBV6-1 and TRBJ2-7; D assignment may be TRBD1 or TRBD2 (5 bases each). The CDR3 extends over 14 amino acids. Trimming took off 1 base at V and 5 bases at J, with 12 bases between the two ends. Germline V gene sequence: CDR1 MNHNS, CDR2 SASEGT. The CDR3 DNA reads as TGTGCCAGCAGTGAAGGGGACGGGATGGACGAGCAGTACTTC. Translated: CASSEGDGMDEQYF.

This clonotype was found many times. The J gene is TRBJ2-1, the V gene TRBV28; D is uncertain. The CDR3 loop spans 15 amino acids. Germline-derived CDR1 and CDR2 are MDHEN and SYDVKM. The germline V and J ends were trimmed by 1 base and 3 bases, with 10 bases remaining between them. The CDR3 sequence: CASSLSPLNYNEQFF. The CDR3 DNA is TGTGCCAGCAGTTTATCCCCGCTAAACTACAATGAGCAGTTCTTC.

The chain is built from TRBV12-3 or TRBV12-4 and TRBJ1-5; D gene ambiguous. The V end lost 6 bases, the J end lost 5 bases, and 11 bases lay between the germline ends. CDR3 length: 13 amino acids. The CDR3 loop reads CASRPMLYQPQHF. CDR3 coding DNA: TGTGCCAGCAGACCAATGCTGTATCAGCCCCAGCATTTT.

The gene calls are TRBV6-6 and TRBJ1-2; D remains ambiguous. The V gene's germline CDR1 is MNHNY and CDR2 SVGAGI (reference sequence). The V gene lost 6 bases and the J gene lost 0 bases, with 14 bases spanning the gap. CDR3 length equals 15 residues. Here the CDR3 reads CASSSGFGANYGYTF. In DNA form, the CDR3 reads TGTGCCAGCAGCTCTGGGTTCGGGGCTAACTATGGCTACACCTTC.

On this clonotype: Possible read error: a much larger clone is one base away. The genes are TRBV7-9 and TRBJ1-1; D remains unclear. The V gene's germline CDR1 is SEHNR and CDR2 FQNEAQ (reference sequence). Trimming removed 7 bases from V and 0 bases from J, with 21 bases in between. CDR3 size: 17 residues. The CDR3: CASTQTETHRLNTEAFF. The CDR3 nucleotides are TGTGCCAGCACTCAAACAGAGACTCATAGGTTGAACACTGAAGCTTTCTTT.

This clonotype was found many times. This sequence joins TRBV7-9 and TRBJ1-2; D gene uncertain. This CDR3 is 13 amino acids long. V was shortened by 4 bases and J by 5 bases, with 11 bases between the two germline ends. Per germline, CDR1 SEHNR and CDR2 FQNEAQ (reference sequence). CDR3: CASSSKDPYGYTF. The CDR3 nucleotides are TGTGCCAGCAGCTCGAAGGATCCGTATGGCTACACCTTC.

The CDR3 sequence: CASSEPYTEAFF. CDR3 in DNA: TGTGCCAGCAGTGAACCCTACACTGAAGCTTTCTTT. The rearrangement links TRBV25-1 to TRBJ1-1; D remains ambiguous. V lost 2 bases, J lost 3 bases, and 4 bases lay in between. Germline CDR1 is MGHDK and CDR2 is SYGVNS. The CDR3 runs 12 residues.

The V and J genes are TRBV29-1 and TRBJ2-1; unclear D gene. Germline V gene data show CDR1 as SQVTM and CDR2 as ANQGSEA. Trimming left V 4 bases short and J 9 bases short, with 13 bases between. The CDR3 totals 12 residues. The CDR3 DNA reads TGCAGCGTTGTGTTGGGGTTTGTTGAGCAGTTCTTC. Translated: CSVVLGFVEQFF.